The 20 T cell receptor beta chains reported below all come from one sample, sequenced in a study of T cell responses to AZD1222 COVID-19 vaccine. Profiling relied on immunoSEQ multiplex PCR, and the TCRdb table lists in-frame clones only, not all of them. In the table there are over 150,000 clones, roughly 90% of which are singletons. The sequencing used peripheral blood, collected on day 0 of AZD1222 vaccination. These receptors all come from an adult in good health.

The chain couples TRBV27 to TRBJ2-2; perhaps TRBD1 as D (5 bases). Germline V gene sequence: CDR1 MNHEY, CDR2 SMNVEV (reference sequence). V lost 6 bases, J lost 5 bases, and 13 bases lay in between. This CDR3 has 14 amino acids. CDR3 sequence reads: CASSWGLITGELFF. Written as DNA, the CDR3 is TGTGCCAGCAGCTGGGGCCTTATTACCGGGGAGCTGTTTTTT.

V usage is TRBV6-5 and J usage is TRBJ1-2; 8 bases agree with TRBD1. The CDR3 length is 13 residues. Germline CDR1 is MNHEY and CDR2 is SVGAGI. Trimming removed 6 bases from V and 7 bases from J; junction bases left unmatched: 7. CDR3 residues: CASSPGQGGGYTF. Here the CDR3 DNA reads TGTGCCAGCAGCCCCGGACAGGGTGGTGGCTACACCTTC.

DNA of the CDR3: TGTGCCAGCAGCTTGGTGGTGGGACTGCGGGGAAATGAGCAGTTCTTC. It encodes CASSLVVGLRGNEQFF. The V and J genes are TRBV5-6 and TRBJ2-1; possibly TRBD2 for D (6 bases). Deletions cut 0 bases from V and 7 bases from J, with 17 bases between. CDR1 SGHDT and CDR2 YYEEEE come from the germline V gene. The CDR3 covers 16 residues.

The chain has TRBV11-2 and TRBJ1-3; D gene unclear. Germline loops: CDR1 SGHAT, CDR2 FQNNGV. V lost 1 base, J lost 7 bases, and 8 bases lay in between. The CDR3 runs 13 residues. The CDR3 nucleotides are TGTGCCAGCAGCTTAGTAGGGCCCAACACCATATATTTT. Its protein is CASSLVGPNTIYF.

V gene TRBV30 combines with J gene TRBJ2-3; tentative D call: TRBD1 (6 bases). Germline values: CDR1 GTSNPN, CDR2 SVGIG (reference sequence). This CDR3 is built from 14 residues. Trimming pared 6 bases from V and 3 bases from J, leaving 16 bases between. CDR3 residues: CACPDLGATDTQYF. The CDR3 DNA is TGTGCCTGCCCGGACCTGGGGGCGACAGATACGCAGTATTTT.

This chain joins TRBV12-3 or TRBV12-4 and TRBJ2-7; 7 bases match TRBD2. The CDR3 totals 13 residues. The J segment lost 7 bases and the V segment lost 7 bases, leaving 10 bases of the junction unmatched. This chain's CDR3 is CASTAELAFEQYF. CDR3 in DNA: TGTGCCAGCACAGCGGAACTAGCGTTTGAGCAGTACTTC.

The chain recombines TRBV30 with TRBJ1-5; D possibly corresponds to TRBD1 (5 bases). This CDR3 contains 12 residues. Between the trimmed V and J ends, which lost 1 base and 11 bases, there was a span of 12 bases. Looked up from germline, CDR1 is GTSNPN and CDR2 is SVGIG (reference sequence). CDR3 sequence (DNA): TGTGCCTGGAGTGAGGGACTTCGGGCCCAGCATTTT. Translating it yields CAWSEGLRAQHF.

The rearrangement joins TRBV11-3 to TRBJ2-5, with D maybe TRBD2 (5 bases). CDR3 length: 14 residues. Germline V lookup: CDR1 SGHNT, CDR2 YENEEA. V lost 7 bases to trimming and J lost 2 bases, with 14 bases between them. The CDR3 region has the DNA TGTGCCAGCACCCCTCACACGGGACAAGAGACCCAGTACTTC. Its protein is CASTPHTGQETQYF. The full variable domain, with the rest looked up from reference TRBV11-3 and TRBJ2-5, is EAGVVQSPRYKIIEKKQPVAFWCNPISGHNTLYWYLQNLGQGPELLIRYENEEAVDDSQLPKDRFSAERLKGVDSTLKIQPAELGDSAVYLCASTPHTGQETQYFGPGTRLLVL.

The V and J genes are TRBV9 and TRBJ2-3; TRBD1 matches 12 bases. The CDR3 is 15 residues long. Per the germline V gene, CDR1 is SGDLS and CDR2 is YYNGEE. V trimming: 3 bases; J trimming: 7 bases; junction bases outside the gene matches: 6. The CDR3 nucleotides are TGTGCCAGCAGCGCGGGACAGGGGGCGTTAAATACGCAGTATTTT. This sequence encodes CASSAGQGALNTQYF.

The chain employs TRBV18 and TRBJ1-2; D is ambiguous. The V gene's germline CDR1 is KGHSH and CDR2 LQKENI. Trimming cost V 1 base and J 6 bases, with 12 bases left between them. The CDR3 spans 14 residues. CDR3 bases: TGTGCCAGCTCACCACGGGTGCGTTCCGATGGCTACACCTTC. Amino acids: CASSPRVRSDGYTF.

This sequence joins TRBV7-9 and TRBJ2-3, with 13 nucleotides matching TRBD2. Germline V gives CDR1 SEHNR, CDR2 FQNEAQ (reference sequence). There are 19 residues in the CDR3. J lost 6 bases, V lost 5 bases, and 17 bases had no gene match. The chain's CDR3 is CASSPGTSGTNFFPDTQYF. As DNA, the CDR3 is TGTGCCAGCAGCCCCGGGACTAGCGGGACGAACTTCTTCCCGGATACGCAGTATTTT.

This clone was seen just once. This sequence joins TRBV9 and TRBJ1-1; D remains ambiguous. From germline, CDR1 is SGDLS and CDR2 YYNGEE. Trimming took 3 bases from V and 3 from J, leaving 9 bases between them. The CDR3 sequence is 13 residues long. CDR3 amino acids: CASSARKDTEAFF. The CDR3 nucleotides are TGTGCCAGCAGCGCGCGTAAGGACACTGAAGCTTTCTTT.

V is TRBV4-1 and J is TRBJ2-7; D might be TRBD2 (5 bases). Trimming took 3 bases from V and 0 from J, leaving 12 bases between them. CDR1 is MGHRA and CDR2 is YSYEKL in the germline V gene. The CDR3 sequence is 15 residues long. CDR3 bases: TGCGCCAGCAGCCAGGCAGGACTCAACTCCTACGAGCAGTACTTC. Translated: CASSQAGLNSYEQYF.

The rearrangement links TRBV7-6 to TRBJ2-7; D uncertain. Germline V lookup: CDR1 SGHVS, CDR2 FNYEAQ. Trimming took off 6 bases at V and 1 base at J, with 16 bases between the two ends. The CDR3 is 15 residues long. The chain's CDR3 is CASSSVSGPSYEQYF. CDR3 nucleotides: TGTGCCAGCAGTTCCGTTTCTGGGCCTTCCTACGAGCAGTACTTC.

The V gene is TRBV19, the J gene TRBJ1-2; D possibly corresponds to TRBD1 (6 bases). The CDR3 loop spans 15 amino acids. Germline V gives CDR1 LNHDA, CDR2 SQIVND (reference sequence). The V and J ends lost 6 bases and 8 bases respectively, with 22 bases between them. The CDR3 region has the DNA TGTGCCAGTAGGGAGACAGGACGCATGGGAAAGGGCTACACCTTC. Translated, it gives CASRETGRMGKGYTF.

This chain connects TRBV3-1 (or the pseudogene TRBV3-2) to TRBJ2-7; 10 positions match TRBD1. This CDR3 is 15 amino acids long. Trimming at V came to 4 bases and at J to 3 bases, leaving 6 bases not matched to a gene. CDR1 is LGHDT, CDR2 YNNKEL, per germline (reference sequence). CDR3 coding DNA: TGTGCCAGCAGCCGCTCCGGGACAGGGGTCTACGAGCAGTACTTC. The encoded protein is CASSRSGTGVYEQYF.

The rearrangement uses TRBV7-2 and TRBJ1-5; 11 positions match TRBD1. CDR3 size: 14 residues. Trimming at V came to 1 base and at J to 7 bases, leaving 0 bases not matched to a gene. Germline assignment: CDR1 SGHTA and CDR2 FQGNSA. CDR3 amino acids: CASSLGDRGQPQHF. The CDR3 nucleotides read TGTGCCAGCAGCTTAGGGGACAGGGGGCAGCCCCAGCATTTT.

The chain links TRBV5-5 to TRBJ1-5, with 8 bases matching TRBD1. Trimming at V came to 3 bases and at J to 3 bases, leaving 5 bases not matched to a gene. The CDR3 runs 15 residues. Per germline, CDR1 SGHKS and CDR2 YYEKEE (reference sequence). CDR3 sequence reads: CASSYRGKDNQPQHF. The CDR3 coding sequence is TGTGCCAGCAGCTACAGGGGGAAGGACAATCAGCCCCAGCATTTT.

This CDR3 is CASSAGLAANTGELFF. The CDR3 DNA reads TGCGCCAGCAGCGCAGGACTAGCGGCGAACACCGGGGAGCTGTTTTTT. The chain joins TRBV5-1 to TRBJ2-2; 10 positions match TRBD2. The germline V gene has CDR1 SGHRS and CDR2 YFSETQ. J was trimmed by 0 bases and V by 4 bases; bases with no gene match: 3. The CDR3 totals 16 residues.

V usage is TRBV30 and J usage is TRBJ2-3, with 10 bases aligning to TRBD2. There are 16 residues in the CDR3. Germline loops: CDR1 GTSNPN, CDR2 SVGIG (reference sequence). The ends lost 6 bases at V and 4 bases at J; junction bases unmatched: 13. DNA for the CDR3: TGTGCCTGTTCCCCGGAACTAGCGGGGAGAGCAGATACGCAGTATTTT. It encodes CACSPELAGRADTQYF.